Listed below are T cell receptor beta chains from one sample, sequenced in a study of T cell repertoires in cytomegalovirus infection. TCRdb ran MiXCR on the reads and lists one entry per CDR3 protein. The table records 600,000 to 800,000 distinct CDR3 sequences, around 24% of them present only once. The sequenced material came from CD8+ T cells from PBMCs. The receptors come from a human donor in good health (CMV status not recorded). Some clones in this sample may be carry-over from other donors' samples. CDR3s include the opening cysteine and the closing phenylalanine or tryptophan. A D gene is named only where the DNA matches it firmly. Clone sizes are given selectively: once, few, many, or a class where the clone is expanded.

clone size: few; J gene: TRBJ2-5; D gene: TRBD2; V gene: TRBV5-4; CDR3 protein: CASSLGLADQETQYF; CDR3 DNA: TGTGCCAGCAGCTTGGGACTAGCGGATCAAGAGACCCAGTACTTC
clone size: few; J gene: TRBJ2-1; D gene: TRBD1; V gene: TRBV7-9; CDR3 protein: CASSFRQGNYNEQFF; CDR3 DNA: TGTGCCAGCAGCTTTCGACAGGGAAACTACAATGAGCAGTTCTTC
clone size: -; J gene: TRBJ2-7; D gene: -; V gene: TRBV2; CDR3 protein: CATLSGGMQYF; CDR3 DNA: TGTGCCACCCTTAGCGGAGGAATGCAGTACTTC
clone size: -; J gene: TRBJ2-5; D gene: TRBD1; V gene: TRBV7-9; CDR3 protein: CASSASGTGLQETQYF; CDR3 DNA: TGTGCCAGCAGCGCCTCAGGGACAGGGTTACAAGAGACCCAGTACTTC
clone size: -; J gene: TRBJ2-1; D gene: -; V gene: TRBV28; CDR3 protein: CASSRPTGTGNNEQFF; CDR3 DNA: TGTGCCAGCAGCAGACCGACAGGCACGGGGAACAATGAGCAGTTCTTC
clone size: few; J gene: TRBJ1-4; D gene: TRBD1; V gene: TRBV27; CDR3 protein: CASSPEGGGNEKLFF; CDR3 DNA: TGTGCCAGCAGCCCTGAAGGGGGCGGAAATGAAAAACTGTTTTTT
clone size: few; J gene: TRBJ1-1; D gene: TRBD1; V gene: TRBV12-3/TRBV12-4; CDR3 protein: CASSWGQGIGYTEAFF; CDR3 DNA: TGTGCCAGCAGCTGGGGACAGGGTATCGGTTACACTGAAGCTTTCTTT
clone size: -; J gene: TRBJ2-1; D gene: -; V gene: TRBV7-9; CDR3 protein: CASSSPHTSLNEQFF; CDR3 DNA: TGTGCCAGCAGCTCCCCCCACACTAGTTTAAATGAGCAGTTCTTC
clone size: few; J gene: TRBJ2-1; D gene: -; V gene: TRBV7-9; CDR3 protein: CASSLDQGHEQFF; CDR3 DNA: TGTGCCAGCAGCTTAGATCAGGGCCATGAGCAGTTCTTC
clone size: -; J gene: TRBJ2-3; D gene: TRBD2; V gene: TRBV2; CDR3 protein: CASKRVAGGTADTQYF; CDR3 DNA: TGTGCCAGCAAAAGGGTAGCGGGGGGGACCGCGGATACGCAGTATTTT
clone size: many; J gene: TRBJ2-5; D gene: -; V gene: TRBV7-2; CDR3 protein: CASSLRSVARRLKETQYF; CDR3 DNA: TGTGCCAGCAGCTTACGTAGCGTGGCACGCCGACTTAAAGAGACCCAGTACTTC
clone size: few; J gene: TRBJ2-2; D gene: TRBD2; V gene: TRBV27; CDR3 protein: CASTKRTSGTGELFF; CDR3 DNA: TGTGCCAGCACCAAAAGGACTAGCGGGACCGGGGAGCTGTTTTTT
clone size: -; J gene: TRBJ1-6; D gene: -; V gene: TRBV18; CDR3 protein: CASSRAESQPHF; CDR3 DNA: TGTGCCAGCTCAAGGGCGGAGTCCCAACCCCACTTT
clone size: -; J gene: TRBJ2-5; D gene: -; V gene: TRBV7-6; CDR3 protein: CASSLADSNQETQYF; CDR3 DNA: TGTGCCAGCAGCTTAGCGGACAGCAACCAAGAGACCCAGTACTTC
clone size: few; J gene: TRBJ2-5; D gene: -; V gene: TRBV6-2/TRBV6-3; CDR3 protein: CASSYSGFPGTQYF; CDR3 DNA: TGTGCCAGCAGTTACTCGGGGTTCCCCGGGACCCAGTACTTC
clone size: -; J gene: TRBJ2-7; D gene: -; V gene: TRBV29-1; CDR3 protein: CSVEGGVGYEQYF; CDR3 DNA: TGCAGCGTTGAGGGTGGGGTTGGCTACGAGCAGTACTTC